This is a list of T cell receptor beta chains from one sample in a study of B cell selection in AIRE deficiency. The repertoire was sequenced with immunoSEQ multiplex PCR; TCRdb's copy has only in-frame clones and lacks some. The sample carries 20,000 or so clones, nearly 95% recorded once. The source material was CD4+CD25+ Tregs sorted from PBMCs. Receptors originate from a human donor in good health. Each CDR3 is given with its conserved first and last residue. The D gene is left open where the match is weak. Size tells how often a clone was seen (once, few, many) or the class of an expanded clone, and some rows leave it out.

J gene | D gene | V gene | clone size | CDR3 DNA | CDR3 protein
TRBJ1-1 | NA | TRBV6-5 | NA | TGTGCCAGCAGCCCACCGGGGGTAAACACTGAAGCTTTCTTT | CASSPPGVNTEAFF
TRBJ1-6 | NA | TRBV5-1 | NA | TGCGCCAGCAGCTTGGTGGGGGACAATTCACCCCTCCACTTT | CASSLVGDNSPLHF
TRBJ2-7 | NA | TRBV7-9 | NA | TGTGCCAGCAGCTTAGTCGTGGGGGCGCGCTACGAGCAGTACTTC | CASSLVVGARYEQYF
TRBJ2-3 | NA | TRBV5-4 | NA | TGTGCCAGCAGCTTGGCCAATCTGGGGGGGGGCCGAGATACGCAGTATTTT | CASSLANLGGGRDTQYF
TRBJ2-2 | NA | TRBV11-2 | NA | TGTGCCAGCAGCTTATTTAGACAGACGAACACCGGGGAGCTGTTTTTT | CASSLFRQTNTGELFF
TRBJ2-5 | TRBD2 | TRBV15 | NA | TGTGCCACCAGCAAGGGCCCGGGAGGGAGGGGCCAAGAGACCCAGTACTTC | CATSKGPGGRGQETQYF
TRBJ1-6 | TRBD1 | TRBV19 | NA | TGTGCCAGTAGTACCAGGGACAGGGGTCGGAATTCACCCCTCCACTTT | CASSTRDRGRNSPLHF
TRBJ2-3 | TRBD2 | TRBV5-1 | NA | TGCGCCAGCAGCTTGTACCGACTAGCGGTACAAGGGGGCACAGATACGCAGTATTTT | CASSLYRLAVQGGTDTQYF
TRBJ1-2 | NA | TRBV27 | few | TGTGCCAGCAGTTTATCGACAGACGGCTATGGCTACACCTTC | CASSLSTDGYGYTF
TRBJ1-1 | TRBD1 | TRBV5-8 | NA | TGTGCCAGCAGCCCAGGACAGGGGAACATGAACACTGAAGCTTTCTTT | CASSPGQGNMNTEAFF
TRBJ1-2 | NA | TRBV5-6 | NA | TGTGCCAGCAGCTTGATCGGGGCAGTGATTTTGCGTGGCTACACCTTC | CASSLIGAVILRGYTF